The 29 T cell receptor beta chains below all came from one sample that was sequenced in a study of T cell responses to AZD1222 COVID-19 vaccine (dated by TCRdb to 2020 to 2022). The label giving this sample's time point can be read as: about 28 days (+/-7) after the second vaccine dose. Receptor amplification or capture employed the immunoSEQ multiplex PCR assay. As stored in TCRdb, this immuneACCESS dataset retains in-frame rearrangements with V and J assigned. A fraction of the clones does not appear; measured against another copy, unresolved V genes explain less than half of the discrepancy, and the remainder lacks a known reason. The sample table shows more than 65,000 clones, and less than 85% are seen once. Roughly 25% of the sample lies in the top ten. The sample in question was peripheral blood, obtained 28 days after the second AZD1222 dose. The receptors were gathered from an adult who received the AZD1222 COVID-19 vaccine.

This chain connects TRBV5-6 to TRBJ2-3; the D call may be TRBD1 or TRBD2 (5 bases each). The CDR3 is made up of 16 amino acids. CDR1 and CDR2 (germline): SGHDT, YYEEEE. V gave up 4 bases and J gave up 4 bases, with 19 bases separating them. The CDR3 nucleotides are TGTGCCAGCAGCCCCGCCGGGACCCGAGGGGCAGATACGCAGTATTTT. The encoded protein is CASSPAGTRGADTQYF. Full variable domain (rest looked up from reference TRBV5-6 and TRBJ2-3): DAGVTQSPTHLIKTRGQQVTLRCSPKSGHDTVSWYQQALGQGPQFIFQYYEEEERQRGNFPDRFSGHQFPNYSSELNVNALLLGDSALYLCASSPAGTRGADTQYFGPGTRLTVL.

V gene TRBV27 combines with J gene TRBJ1-2; tentatively, D is TRBD1 (6 bases). The CDR3 covers 14 residues. The V gene's germline CDR1 is MNHEY and CDR2 SMNVEV (reference sequence). Trimming took 5 bases from V and 4 from J, leaving 14 bases between them. DNA of the CDR3: TGTGCCAGCAGTCCAGGAGGACAGTCCTATGGCTACACCTTC. It yields the protein CASSPGGQSYGYTF.

The chain carries TRBV12-3 or TRBV12-4 and TRBJ2-1; D not resolved. The CDR3 is 12 residues long. Trimming removed 2 bases at V and 6 bases at J, with 5 bases between. Here the CDR3 DNA reads TGTGCCAGCAGTTTATGGGGCAATGAGCAGTTCTTC. It specifies CASSLWGNEQFF.

This clone has just one count. The identical CDR3 is also encoded by other nucleotide sequences in the sample. This sequence joins TRBV6-5 and TRBJ1-2; tentatively, D is TRBD1 (5 bases). Deletions cut 4 bases from V and 4 bases from J, with 7 bases between. This CDR3 is 12 amino acids long. The germline V gene has CDR1 MNHEY and CDR2 SVGAGI. The CDR3 spells CASSSDSYGYTF. As DNA, the CDR3 is TGTGCCAGCAGTTCCGACAGCTATGGCTACACCTTC.

The chain links TRBV18 to TRBJ2-1; TRBD1 aligns across 8 bases. Trimming cost V 3 bases and J 1 base; bases outside gene matches: 14. The CDR3 is 19 residues long. Germline V gene lookup returns CDR1 KGHSH and CDR2 LQKENI. CDR3: CASSPRTGSSSGSYNEQFF. The CDR3, as DNA: TGTGCCAGCTCACCCCGGACAGGGAGCTCCTCTGGATCCTACAATGAGCAGTTCTTC.

The chain employs TRBV15 and TRBJ1-2, with 8 bases fitting TRBD1. The CDR3 consists of 16 residues. V dropped 3 bases and J dropped 8; count of bases not matched to a gene: 14. Germline values: CDR1 LNHNV, CDR2 YYDKDF (reference sequence). The CDR3 DNA is TGTGCCACCAGCAGGCATCAGGGGGCCGATCAAGAGGGCTACACCTTC. Its protein is CATSRHQGADQEGYTF. Filled out from reference TRBV15 and TRBJ1-2, the complete variable domain reads DAMVIQNPRYQVTQFGKPVTLSCSQTLNHNVMYWYQQKSSQAPKLLFHYYDKDFNNEADTPDNFQSRRPNTSFCFLDIRSPGLGDTAMYLCATSRHQGADQEGYTFGSGTRLTVV.

The chain carries TRBV19 and TRBJ2-5; possibly TRBD1 for D (5 bases). Germline V gene data show CDR1 as LNHDA and CDR2 as SQIVND (reference sequence). The length of the CDR3 is 12 residues. The V and J ends lost 2 bases and 5 bases respectively, with 6 bases between them. This CDR3 reads CASSIRGETQYF. CDR3 DNA sequence: TGTGCCAGTAGTATAAGGGGCGAGACCCAGTACTTC.

The sample holds one count of this clone. This chain connects TRBV7-6 to TRBJ1-2; weak D call: TRBD1 (5 bases). Germline loops: CDR1 SGHVS, CDR2 FNYEAQ. This CDR3 is built from 13 residues. V was cut by 6 bases and J by 8 bases, with 16 bases left in between. The CDR3 region has the DNA TGTGCCAGCAGTTCCCTTTCGGGGGAAGGCTACACCTTC. It translates to CASSSLSGEGYTF. Drawing the rest from reference TRBV7-6 and TRBJ1-2, the complete variable domain is GAGVSQSPRYKVTKRGQDVALRCDPISGHVSLYWYRQALGQGPEFLTYFNYEAQQDKSGLPNDRFSAERPEGSISTLTIQRTEQRDSAMYRCASSSLSGEGYTFGSGTRLTVV.

The chain carries TRBV19 and TRBJ1-1, with no clear D. The germline V and J ends were trimmed by 9 bases and 0 bases, with 14 bases remaining between them. Per germline, CDR1 LNHDA and CDR2 SQIVND (reference sequence). This CDR3 is 14 amino acids long. For the CDR3, the DNA is TGTGCCAGCTCCCGACGGGAAATGAACACTGAAGCTTTCTTT. This sequence encodes CASSRREMNTEAFF.

This clone was recorded a few times. The rearrangement links TRBV24-1 to TRBJ2-7; 8 nucleotides align to TRBD1. This CDR3 has 15 residues. Germline CDR1 reads KGHDR; CDR2 reads SFDVKD. Germline trimming cut 4 bases from V and 3 bases from J; bases unmatched to any gene: 7. The CDR3 DNA is TGTGCCACCAGTGACACCGGACAGGGACTCTACGAGCAGTACTTC. Translating it yields CATSDTGQGLYEQYF.

The chain carries TRBV19 and TRBJ1-5; D possibly corresponds to TRBD1 (5 bases). Trimming removed 8 bases from V and 5 bases from J, with 13 bases in between. Looked up from germline, CDR1 is LNHDA and CDR2 is SQIVND (reference sequence). The CDR3 loop spans 13 amino acids. CDR3 sequence reads: CASQLLGDQPQHF. DNA for the CDR3: TGTGCCAGTCAACTTCTAGGGGATCAGCCCCAGCATTTT.

The chain combines TRBV4-1 with TRBJ1-2, with D perhaps matching TRBD1 (5 bases). Germline CDR1 reads MGHRA; CDR2 reads YSYEKL. The CDR3 length is 14 residues. Trimming stripped 1 base from V and 3 bases from J, with 9 bases between. The CDR3 is CASSQVTGDYGYTF. CDR3 bases: TGCGCCAGCAGCCAAGTTACGGGGGACTATGGCTACACCTTC.

The J gene is TRBJ2-2, the V gene TRBV7-8, with D tentatively TRBD2 (5 bases). This CDR3 contains 13 residues. The germline CDR1 and CDR2 sequences are SGHVS and FQNEAQ. V lost 8 bases to trimming and J lost 6 bases, with 13 bases between them. CDR3 loop: CASEGSRAGELFF. The CDR3 DNA reads TGTGCCAGCGAGGGCAGTAGGGCCGGGGAGCTGTTTTTT.

The sample holds one count of this clone. This chain connects TRBV11-2 to TRBJ2-7; D may be TRBD1 or TRBD2 (6 bases each). This CDR3 spans 13 amino acids. V gave up 5 bases and J gave up 4 bases, with 12 bases separating them. In germline, CDR1 is SGHAT, CDR2 FQNNGV. The CDR3 coding sequence is TGTGCCAGCAGCCGACGGGGGCGATACGAGCAGTACTTC. It specifies CASSRRGRYEQYF. The variable domain in full, with the rest retrieved from reference TRBV11-2 and TRBJ2-7, is EAGVAQSPRYKIIEKRQSVAFWCNPISGHATLYWYQQILGQGPKLLIQFQNNGVVDDSQLPKDRFSAERLKGVDSTLKIQPAKLEDSAVYLCASSRRGRYEQYFGPGTRLTVT.

V gene TRBV29-1 combines with J gene TRBJ1-3, with a tentative D call TRBD1 (5 bases). Germline V gene lookup returns CDR1 SQVTM and CDR2 ANQGSEA. Trimming shortened V by 3 bases and J by 4 bases, and 19 bases separated the two germline ends. The CDR3 extends over 16 amino acids. The CDR3 DNA is TGCAGCGTTGACCCCTCAAAAGGGGTCCTGGGAAACACCATATATTTT. It yields the protein CSVDPSKGVLGNTIYF.

The rearrangement links TRBV10-3 to TRBJ2-7, with TRBD1 matching over 8 bases. CDR1 and CDR2 from the germline V gene are ENHRY and SYGVKD. The CDR3 runs 15 residues. The ends lost 4 bases at V and 6 bases at J; junction bases unmatched: 11. Here the CDR3 reads CAISVRTGRSGEQYF. CDR3 DNA: TGTGCCATCAGTGTAAGGACAGGGAGGTCGGGCGAGCAGTACTTC.

The CDR3 DNA reads TGTGCCAGCTCACCCGAAGGTGAAGCTTTCTTT. This codes for CASSPEGEAFF. This chain links TRBV18 with TRBJ1-1; D is uncertain. The CDR3 has 11 amino acids. V was clipped by 3 bases and J by 7 bases, with 6 bases between them. The germline CDR1 and CDR2 sequences are KGHSH and LQKENI.

The rearrangement joins TRBV7-9 to TRBJ2-3, with 8 nucleotides matching TRBD2. Trimming at V came to 0 bases and at J to 1 base, leaving 6 bases not matched to a gene. CDR1 and CDR2 from the germline V gene are SEHNR and FQNEAQ (reference sequence). This CDR3 is built from 17 residues. For the CDR3, the DNA is TGTGCCAGCAGCTTAGCGGCGGGAGGAGACGGCACAGATACGCAGTATTTT. This translates into CASSLAAGGDGTDTQYF.

The chain carries TRBV2 and TRBJ2-7; D gene ambiguous. Trimming took 5 bases from V and 3 from J, leaving 14 bases between them. Germline V CDR1 and CDR2: SNHLY, FYNNEI. The CDR3 contains 14 residues. The DNA for the CDR3 is TGTGCCAGCAGTTCCCTTCGACAAGACTACGAGCAGTACTTC. This encodes CASSSLRQDYEQYF.

J is TRBJ2-1 and V is TRBV24-1, with 8 bases lining up with TRBD2. CDR3 size: 12 residues. Germline CDR1 reads KGHDR; CDR2 reads SFDVKD. V shed 8 bases, J shed 6 bases, and the junction held 2 bases outside the gene matches. CDR3 sequence: CATKRGGNEQFF. The CDR3 DNA sequence: TGTGCCACCAAACGGGGGGGCAATGAGCAGTTCTTC.

The chain uses TRBV5-4 and TRBJ1-3; the match to TRBD1 covers 11 bases. Germline lookup yields CDR1 SGHNT and CDR2 YYREEE (reference sequence). The CDR3 spans 15 residues. The V and J ends lost 0 bases and 5 bases, in that order; junction bases with no gene match: 1. The CDR3 DNA follows: TGTGCCAGCAGCTTGGGGGACAGGGGGAGAAACACCATATATTTT. Its protein is CASSLGDRGRNTIYF. Complete variable domain (other parts from reference TRBV5-4 and TRBJ1-3): ETGVTQSPTHLIKTRGQQVTLRCSSQSGHNTVSWYQQALGQGPQFIFQYYREEENGRGNFPPRFSGLQFPNYSSELNVNALELDDSALYLCASSLGDRGRNTIYFGEGSWLTVV.

On this clone itself: The sample contains more than one DNA sequence encoding this CDR3. The V gene is TRBV11-3, the J gene TRBJ2-2; weak D call: TRBD1 (5 bases). The CDR3 is made up of 15 amino acids. The V gene's germline CDR1 is SGHNT and CDR2 YENEEA. V was trimmed by 3 bases and J by 2 bases, leaving 10 bases between them. The CDR3: CASSFGRGNTGELFF. CDR3 DNA: TGTGCCAGCAGCTTTGGTAGGGGTAACACCGGGGAGCTGTTTTTT.

This clone was detected a few times. V is TRBV24-1 and J is TRBJ2-3; TRBD2 agrees at 11 bases. V gave up 3 bases and J gave up 6 bases; unmatched junction bases: 10. Germline V CDR1 and CDR2: KGHDR, SFDVKD. The CDR3 consists of 17 residues. As DNA, the CDR3 is TGTGCCACCAGTGATCCGGATATAGCGGGAGGGCCCGATACGCAGTATTTT. Its protein product is CATSDPDIAGGPDTQYF.

The genes are TRBV4-1 and TRBJ2-7; no definite D call. Germline V lookup: CDR1 MGHRA, CDR2 YSYEKL. There are 13 residues in the CDR3. V lost 2 bases, J lost 4 bases, and 9 bases lay in between. CDR3 sequence reads: CASSQHIEYEQYF. The CDR3 nucleotides are TGCGCCAGCAGCCAACATATCGAATACGAGCAGTACTTC.

This clone came up a few times. The chain links TRBV15 to TRBJ1-1; D possibly corresponds to TRBD1 (5 bases). There are 15 residues in the CDR3. CDR1 and CDR2 from the germline V gene are LNHNV and YYDKDF (reference sequence). The ends were cut back, 0 bases at V and 1 base at J, with 9 bases in the middle. As DNA, the CDR3 is TGTGCCACCAGCAGAGATAAAGGGGAGAACACTGAAGCTTTCTTT. Encoded protein: CATSRDKGENTEAFF.

V usage is TRBV28 and J usage is TRBJ1-2, with 12 bases lining up with TRBD1. V trimming: 6 bases; J trimming: 8 bases; junction bases outside the gene matches: 10. The germline CDR1 and CDR2 sequences are MDHEN and SYDVKM. The CDR3 runs to 15 residues. CDR3 residues: CASRSPGQGAKGYTF. In DNA form, the CDR3 reads TGTGCCAGCAGGTCACCGGGACAGGGGGCGAAGGGCTACACCTTC.

V gene TRBV5-1 combines with J gene TRBJ2-7; no reliable D call. There are 14 residues in the CDR3. V was pared by 0 bases and J by 0 bases, with 7 bases between. CDR1 is SGHRS, CDR2 YFSETQ, per germline. For the CDR3, the DNA is TGCGCCAGCAGCTTGGAGGCTAGCTCCTACGAGCAGTACTTC. Protein sequence: CASSLEASSYEQYF.

The chain joins TRBV2 to TRBJ1-2; D possibly corresponds to TRBD1 (6 bases). V was shortened by 7 bases and J by 3 bases, with 15 bases between the two germline ends. Germline assignment: CDR1 SNHLY and CDR2 FYNNEI. CDR3 length equals 14 residues. CDR3 amino acids: CASTSDSIDYGYTF. The CDR3 DNA sequence: TGTGCCAGCACCTCGGACAGTATAGACTATGGCTACACCTTC. The complete variable domain, with remaining parts taken from reference TRBV2 and TRBJ1-2, reads EPEVTQTPSHQVTQMGQEVILRCVPISNHLYFYWYRQILGQKVEFLVSFYNNEISEKSEIFDDQFSVERPDGSNFTLKIRSTKLEDSAMYFCASTSDSIDYGYTFGSGTRLTVV.

The V call is TRBV10-1, the J call TRBJ2-7, with 9 positions matching TRBD2. Germline V gives CDR1 WNHNN, CDR2 SYGVQD (reference sequence). The CDR3 has 14 amino acids. Unmatched junction bases numbered 6, after V lost 5 bases and J lost 4 bases. CDR3 DNA: TGCGCCAGCAGTCCGGTTAGCGGGGGATACGAGCAGTACTTC. Its protein is CASSPVSGGYEQYF.